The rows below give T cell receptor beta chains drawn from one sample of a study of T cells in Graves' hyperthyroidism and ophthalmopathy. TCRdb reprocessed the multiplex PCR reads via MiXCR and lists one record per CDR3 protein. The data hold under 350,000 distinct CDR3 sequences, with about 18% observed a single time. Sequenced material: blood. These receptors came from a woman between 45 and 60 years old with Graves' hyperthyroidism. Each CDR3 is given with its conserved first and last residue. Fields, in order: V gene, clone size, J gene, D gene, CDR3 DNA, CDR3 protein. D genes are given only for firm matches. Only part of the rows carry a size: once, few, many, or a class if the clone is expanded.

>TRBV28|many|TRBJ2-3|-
TGTGCCAGCAGTTCTGAGGGGAGCACAGATACGCAGTATTTT
CASSSEGSTDTQYF
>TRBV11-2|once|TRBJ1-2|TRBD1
TGTGCCAGCAGCCCCCAGCCCGGGACAGGGATCTATGGCTACACCTTC
CASSPQPGTGIYGYTF
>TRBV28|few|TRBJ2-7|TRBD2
TGTGCCAGCAGCCCAGACCTGGGAGGGGCCTACGAGCAGTACTTC
CASSPDLGGAYEQYF
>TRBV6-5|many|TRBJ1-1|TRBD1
TGTGCCAGCAAGGAACAGGGGGCGAACACTGAAGCTTTCTTT
CASKEQGANTEAFF
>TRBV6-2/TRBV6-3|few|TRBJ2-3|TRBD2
TGTGCCAGCAGTTCCACGCTAGCGGGCCAAGATACGCAGTATTTT
CASSSTLAGQDTQYF
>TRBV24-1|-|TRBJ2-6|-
TGTGCCACCAGTGATGGCGCCTCTGGGGCCAACGTCCTGACTTTC
CATSDGASGANVLTF
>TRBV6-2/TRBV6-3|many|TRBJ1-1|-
TGTGCCAGCAGTTACCCGCGGGGTTCGACGACTGAAGCTTTCTTT
CASSYPRGSTTEAFF
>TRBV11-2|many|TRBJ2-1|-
TGTGCCAGCAGCTTAGTTTCTGCCCGGACGCCCAAGGGCAATGAGCAGTTCTTC
CASSLVSARTPKGNEQFF
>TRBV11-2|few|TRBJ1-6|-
TGTGCCAGCAGCTTAGAGTCCCGGAGGGCCGGCACCTATAATTCACCCCTCCACTTT
CASSLESRRAGTYNSPLHF
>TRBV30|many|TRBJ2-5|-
TGTGCCTTTACCAGAGGGGCCCAAGAGACCCAGTACTTC
CAFTRGAQETQYF
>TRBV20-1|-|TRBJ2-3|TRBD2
TGCAGTGGTGCGGGGGTCACAGATACGCAGTATTTT
CSGAGVTDTQYF
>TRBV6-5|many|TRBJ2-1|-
TGTGCCAGCAGTTACTCGAAGGTCGGCTCCAATGAGCAGTTCTTC
CASSYSKVGSNEQFF
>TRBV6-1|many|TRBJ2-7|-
TGTGCCAGCAGTGCGCCGGGCAGCACCTACGAGCAGTACTTC
CASSAPGSTYEQYF
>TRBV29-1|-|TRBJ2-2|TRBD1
TGCAGCGTTCGGACAGGGACCACCGGGGAGCTGTTTTTT
CSVRTGTTGELFF
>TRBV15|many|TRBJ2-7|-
TGTGCCACCCGTTCCGACACAGGTGCTTGGCAGTACTTC
CATRSDTGAWQYF
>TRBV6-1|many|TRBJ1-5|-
TGTGCCAGCATGAGAGGCGTCTCTAGCAATCAGCCCCAGCATTTT
CASMRGVSSNQPQHF
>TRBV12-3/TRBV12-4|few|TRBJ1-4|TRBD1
TGTGCCAGCAGCAAACGGGGACAGGGCCCACGAAATGAAAAACTGTTTTTT
CASSKRGQGPRNEKLFF
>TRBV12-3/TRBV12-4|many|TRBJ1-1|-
TGTGCCAGCAGTTTGGGAGGAGGGTTTGAAGCTTTCTTT
CASSLGGGFEAFF
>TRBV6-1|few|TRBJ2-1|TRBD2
TGTGCCAGCGAATACCCGGGGGGTGGAGGTGAGCAGTTCTTC
CASEYPGGGGEQFF
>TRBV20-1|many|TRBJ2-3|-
TGCAGTGCTTGGGACACCAGCACAGATACGCAGTATTTT
CSAWDTSTDTQYF
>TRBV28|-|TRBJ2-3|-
TGTGCCAGCAGTTTGGGCAGCTACCAAGTGGCGCAGTATTTT
CASSLGSYQVAQYF
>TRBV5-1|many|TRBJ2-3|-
TGCGCCAGCAGCTCGTCCCGACCGGCAGATACGCAGTATTTT
CASSSSRPADTQYF
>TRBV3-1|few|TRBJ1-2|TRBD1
TGTGCCAGCAGTCGGACAGGGCTCGGCTACACCTTC
CASSRTGLGYTF
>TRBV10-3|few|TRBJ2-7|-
TGTGCCATCAGTGACAGGTCCGGAGGGGAGCAGTACTTC
CAISDRSGGEQYF
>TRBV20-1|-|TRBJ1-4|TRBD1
TGCAGTGCTAGAGATACGCAGGGGGCAAAGGAAAAACTGTTTTTT
CSARDTQGAKEKLFF
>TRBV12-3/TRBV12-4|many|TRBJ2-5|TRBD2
TGTGCCAGCAGTTTATGGCGGGAGGGGCCCCAGTACTTC
CASSLWREGPQYF
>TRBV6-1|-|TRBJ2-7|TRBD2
TGTGCCAGCAGGGGGACTAGCGGGAGGTACGAGCAGTACTTC
CASRGTSGRYEQYF
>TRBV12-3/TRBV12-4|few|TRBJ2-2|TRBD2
TGTGCCAGCAGTTACTTGGGAGGGCCAAGCACCGGGGAGCCGTTTTTT
CASSYLGGPSTGEPFF
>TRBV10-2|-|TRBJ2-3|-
TGCGCCAGCCGGGACGGAAGCACAGATACGCAGTATTTT
CASRDGSTDTQYF
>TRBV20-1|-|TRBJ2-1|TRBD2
TGCAGTACGGATAGCGGGAGAAGTGTCAATGAGCAGTTCTTC
CSTDSGRSVNEQFF
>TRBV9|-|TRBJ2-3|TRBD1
TGTGCCAGCAGCGCCGGCCCGGGACAGGGGGAGTATTTT
CASSAGPGQGEYF
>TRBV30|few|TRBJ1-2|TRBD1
TGTGCCTGGAGGTACAGGGGGCACGATGGCTACACCTTC
CAWRYRGHDGYTF
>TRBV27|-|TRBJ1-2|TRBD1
TGTGCCAGCAGTTTGGGACAGGGGTCCATTGGCTACACCTTC
CASSLGQGSIGYTF
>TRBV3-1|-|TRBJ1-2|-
TGTGCCAGCAGCCAAGGTTCTTGGCCAGCGGGTTATGGCTACACCTTC
CASSQGSWPAGYGYTF
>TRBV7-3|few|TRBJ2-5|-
TGTGCCAGCAGCTTACAGGGTACGGGGTTTCAAGAGACCCAGTACTTC
CASSLQGTGFQETQYF
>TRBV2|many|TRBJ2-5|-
TGTGCCAGCAGTGAACGGACACGGGGGGAGACCCAGTACTTC
CASSERTRGETQYF
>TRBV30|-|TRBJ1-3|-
TGTGCCTGGAGTGCCCTCCCGACAGGCTCTGGAAACACCATATATTTT
CAWSALPTGSGNTIYF
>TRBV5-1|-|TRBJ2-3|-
TGCGCCACCGGGGACGCAGATACGCAGTATTTT
CATGDADTQYF
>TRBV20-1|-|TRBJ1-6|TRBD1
TGCAGTGCTAGAAGCCGGGACAGGGGTAATTCACCCCTCCACTTT
CSARSRDRGNSPLHF
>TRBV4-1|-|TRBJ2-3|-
TGCGCCAGCAGCCAGGGAGTTACAGATACGCAGTATTTT
CASSQGVTDTQYF
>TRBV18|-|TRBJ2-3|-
TGTGCCAGCTCACCACAACAGACCACAGATACGCAGTATTTT
CASSPQQTTDTQYF
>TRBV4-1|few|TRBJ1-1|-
TGCGCCAGCAGCCAAGAGGGTGCAGGGGCAACCCTTGATGGGGCTTTCTTT
CASSQEGAGATLDGAFF
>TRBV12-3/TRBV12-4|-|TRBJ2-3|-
TGTGCCAGCGATGGCGGAAACACAGATACGCAGTATTTT
CASDGGNTDTQYF
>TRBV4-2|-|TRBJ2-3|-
TGTGCCAGCAGCCAGAAAGGAGGAGGGGGGCACACAGATACGCAGTATTTT
CASSQKGGGGHTDTQYF
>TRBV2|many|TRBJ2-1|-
TGTGCCAGCACGCTAGCGCCTGAGTACAATGAGCAGTTCTTC
CASTLAPEYNEQFF
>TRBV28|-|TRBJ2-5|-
TGTGCCAGCAGCCGCCTCGGACGACACGTCACAACGCGGGAGACCCAGTACTTC
CASSRLGRHVTTRETQYF
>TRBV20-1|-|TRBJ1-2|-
TGCAGTGCTACTGACAAGTCTAACTATGGCTACACCTTC
CSATDKSNYGYTF
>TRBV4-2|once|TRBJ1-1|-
TGTGCCAGCAGCCAATCGGGATGGGGGGGCTCGAACACTGAAGCTTTCTTT
CASSQSGWGGSNTEAFF
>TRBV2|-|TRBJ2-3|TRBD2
TGTGCCAGCAGCCAAGGAGACGGGGGGGCCACAGATACGCAGTATTTT
CASSQGDGGATDTQYF
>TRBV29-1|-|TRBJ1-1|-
TGCAGCGTTGTAGCTCAGTTCGGGACTGAAGCTTTCTTT
CSVVAQFGTEAFF
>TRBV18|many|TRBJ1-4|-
TGTGCCAGCTCACCTAATGCTGGGGGCGATGAAAAACTGTTTTTT
CASSPNAGGDEKLFF
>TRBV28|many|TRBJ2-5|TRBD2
TGTGCCAGCAGCCCCGGACTAGCGGAGGGGGCCCAAGAGACCCAGTACTTC
CASSPGLAEGAQETQYF
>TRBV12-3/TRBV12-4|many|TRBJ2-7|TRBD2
TGTGCCAGCAGTTTAGGACTAGCGGACTACGAGCAGTACTTC
CASSLGLADYEQYF